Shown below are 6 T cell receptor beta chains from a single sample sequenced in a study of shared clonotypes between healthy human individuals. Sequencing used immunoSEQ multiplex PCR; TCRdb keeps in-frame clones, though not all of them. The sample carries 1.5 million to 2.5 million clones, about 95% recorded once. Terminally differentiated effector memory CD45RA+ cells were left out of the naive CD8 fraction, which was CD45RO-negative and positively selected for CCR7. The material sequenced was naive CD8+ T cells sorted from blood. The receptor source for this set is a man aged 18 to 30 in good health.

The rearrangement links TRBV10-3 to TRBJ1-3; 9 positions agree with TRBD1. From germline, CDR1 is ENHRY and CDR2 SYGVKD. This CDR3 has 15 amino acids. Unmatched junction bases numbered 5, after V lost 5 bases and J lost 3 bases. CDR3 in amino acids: CAISNTGGYGNTIYF. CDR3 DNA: TGTGCCATCAGTAATACAGGGGGCTATGGAAACACCATATATTTT.

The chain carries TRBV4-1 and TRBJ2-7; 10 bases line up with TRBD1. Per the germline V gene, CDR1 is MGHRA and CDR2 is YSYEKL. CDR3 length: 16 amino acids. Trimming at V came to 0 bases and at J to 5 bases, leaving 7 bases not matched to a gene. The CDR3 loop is CASSQESGQGYHEQYF. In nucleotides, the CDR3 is TGCGCCAGCAGCCAAGAATCGGGACAGGGGTACCACGAGCAGTACTTC.

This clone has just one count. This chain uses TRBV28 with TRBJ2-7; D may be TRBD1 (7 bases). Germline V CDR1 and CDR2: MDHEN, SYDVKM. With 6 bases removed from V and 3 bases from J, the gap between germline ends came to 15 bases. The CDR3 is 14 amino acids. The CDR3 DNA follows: TGTGCCAGCAGCAGGACAGGCGGGAACTACGAGCAGTACTTC. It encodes CASSRTGGNYEQYF. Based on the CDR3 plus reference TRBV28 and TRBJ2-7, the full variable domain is DVKVTQSSRYLVKRTGEKVFLECVQDMDHENMFWYRQDPGLGLRLIYFSYDVKMKEKGDIPEGYSVSREKKERFSLILESASTNQTSMYLCASSRTGGNYEQYFGPGTRLTVT.

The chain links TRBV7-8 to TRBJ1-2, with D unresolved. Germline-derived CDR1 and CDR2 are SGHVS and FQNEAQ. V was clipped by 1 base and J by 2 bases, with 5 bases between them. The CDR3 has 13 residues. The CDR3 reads CASSLDSNYGYTF. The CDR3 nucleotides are TGTGCCAGCAGCTTAGACAGCAACTATGGCTACACCTTC.

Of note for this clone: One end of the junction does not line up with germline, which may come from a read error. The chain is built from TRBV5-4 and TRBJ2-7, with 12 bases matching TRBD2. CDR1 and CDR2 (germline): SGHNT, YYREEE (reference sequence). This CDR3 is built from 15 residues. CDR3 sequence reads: CASSLGTSGYYEQYF. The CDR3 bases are TGTGCCAGCAGTTTGGGGACTAGCGGGTACTACGAGCAGTACTTC.

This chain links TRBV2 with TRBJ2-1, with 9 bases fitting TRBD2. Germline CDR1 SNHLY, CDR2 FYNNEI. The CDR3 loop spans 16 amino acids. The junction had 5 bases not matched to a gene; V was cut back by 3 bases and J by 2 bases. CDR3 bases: TGTGCCAGCAGTGAGACTAGCGGTCCAGCCTACAATGAGCAGTTCTTC. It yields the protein CASSETSGPAYNEQFF.